The present entry profiles one TCR beta chain with its context. This was the immunoSEQ v3 assay. Sequencing depth was approximately 2 million read pairs for survey level, roughly 4.5-6.5 million for deep. Sequencing was performed with immunoSEQ multiplex PCR; in TCRdb, only in-frame clones are kept and a portion is missing. The sample records 55,000 to 65,000 clones, about 70% being singletons. The source of the sample is a study of TIL therapy for anti-PD-1-resistant metastatic lung cancer. Time point specified: pre-treatment sample, taken before nivolumab and TIL therapy. Per the germline V gene, CDR1 is SGHVS and CDR2 is FQNEAQ. The V gene lost 7 bases and the J gene lost 2 bases, with 6 bases spanning the gap. The CDR3 is 12 amino acids.

The J gene is TRBJ2-1, the V gene TRBV7-8, with unresolved D. The sequence was obtained from a person aged 30 to 80 with non-small cell lung cancer. The specimen comprised blood, sampled at baseline. The CDR3 nucleotides are TGTGCCAGCATGCTCGCCTACAATGAGCAGTTCTTC. Translated: CASMLAYNEQFF.